This T cell receptor (beta chain) emerged from a study of shared clonotypes between healthy human individuals. Overall study context: CD4 naive and CD4 memory each took three plates per donor, while CD8 naive took two and CD8 memory one.

V was clipped by 7 bases and J by 7 bases, with 25 bases between them. The length of the CDR3 is 16 residues. Looked up from germline, CDR1 is LNHDA and CDR2 is SQIVND (reference sequence). Genomic DNA from each subset was divided evenly over several immunoSEQ plates. TCRdb's copy holds only in-frame clones and misses some; the assay was immunoSEQ multiplex PCR. The sample lists 600,000 to 800,000 clones; roughly 72% were seen once. This clonotype originated in a woman aged 25 to 45 in good health. The chain recombines TRBV19 with TRBJ1-2, with D unresolved. Sequences were obtained from memory CD4+ T cells sorted from blood. Subset meaning: CD45RA-negative fraction. The CDR3 reads CASTRSQTPSGLGYTF. In DNA, the CDR3 is TGTGCCAGTACTCGATCTCAGACGCCCAGTGGGCTTGGCTACACCTTC.